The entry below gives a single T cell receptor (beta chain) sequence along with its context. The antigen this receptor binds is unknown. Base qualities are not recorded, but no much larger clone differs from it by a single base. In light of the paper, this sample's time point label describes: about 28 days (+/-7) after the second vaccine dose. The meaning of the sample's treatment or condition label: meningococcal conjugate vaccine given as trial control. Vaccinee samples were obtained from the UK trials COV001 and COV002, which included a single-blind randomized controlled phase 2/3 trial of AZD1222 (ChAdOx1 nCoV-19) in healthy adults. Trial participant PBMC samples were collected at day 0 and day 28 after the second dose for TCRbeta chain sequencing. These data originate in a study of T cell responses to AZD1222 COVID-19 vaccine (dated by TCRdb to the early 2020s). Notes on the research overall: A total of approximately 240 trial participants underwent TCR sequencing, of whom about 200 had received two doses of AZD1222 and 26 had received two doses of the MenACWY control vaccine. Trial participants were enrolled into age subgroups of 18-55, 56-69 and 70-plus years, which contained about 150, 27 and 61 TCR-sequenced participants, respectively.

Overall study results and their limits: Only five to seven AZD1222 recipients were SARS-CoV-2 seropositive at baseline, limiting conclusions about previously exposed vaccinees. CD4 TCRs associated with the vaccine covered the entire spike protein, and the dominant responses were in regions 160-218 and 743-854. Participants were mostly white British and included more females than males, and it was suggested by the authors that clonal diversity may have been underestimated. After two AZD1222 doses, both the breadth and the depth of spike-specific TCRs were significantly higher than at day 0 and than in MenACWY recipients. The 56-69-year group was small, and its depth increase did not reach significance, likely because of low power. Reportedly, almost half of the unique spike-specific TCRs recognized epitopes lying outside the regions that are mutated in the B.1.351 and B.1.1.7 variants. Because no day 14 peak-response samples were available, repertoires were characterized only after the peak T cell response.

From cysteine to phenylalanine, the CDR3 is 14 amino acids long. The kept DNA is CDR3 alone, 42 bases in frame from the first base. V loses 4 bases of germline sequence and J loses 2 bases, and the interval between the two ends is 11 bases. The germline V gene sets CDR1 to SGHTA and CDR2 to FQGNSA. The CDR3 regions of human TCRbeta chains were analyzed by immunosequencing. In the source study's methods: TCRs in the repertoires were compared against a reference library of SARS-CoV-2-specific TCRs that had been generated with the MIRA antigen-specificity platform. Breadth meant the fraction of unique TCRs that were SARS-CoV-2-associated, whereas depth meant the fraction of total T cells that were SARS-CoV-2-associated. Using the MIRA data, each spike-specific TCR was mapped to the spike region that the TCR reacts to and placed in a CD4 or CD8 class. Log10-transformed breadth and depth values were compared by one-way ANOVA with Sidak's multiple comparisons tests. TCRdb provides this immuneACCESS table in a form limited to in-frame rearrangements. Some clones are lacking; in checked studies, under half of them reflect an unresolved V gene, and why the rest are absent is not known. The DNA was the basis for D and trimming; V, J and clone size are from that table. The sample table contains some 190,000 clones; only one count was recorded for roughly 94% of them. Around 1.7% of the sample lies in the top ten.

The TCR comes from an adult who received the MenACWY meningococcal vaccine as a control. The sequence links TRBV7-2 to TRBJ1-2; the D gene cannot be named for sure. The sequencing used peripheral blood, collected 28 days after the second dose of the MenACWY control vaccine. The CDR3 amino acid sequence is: CASSSKTVNYGYTF. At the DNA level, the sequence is TGTGCCAGCAGCTCGAAGACGGTAAACTATGGCTACACCTTC.